Given below is one T cell receptor (beta chain) in context. Germline CDR1 reads MDHEN; CDR2 reads SYDVKM. The CDR3 contains 13 residues. This record belongs to a study of shared clonotypes between healthy human individuals. Study as a whole: Contributing individuals were a couple of females and a few males aged 18 to 49.

An even split of each subset's genomic DNA across several immunoSEQ plates was performed. Here immunoSEQ multiplex PCR was the method, and the copy in TCRdb shows in-frame clones only, minus some. The table has around 1.1 million clones, approximately 75% seen once. None of the donors, who were healthy HIV-negative adults, had recently had acute infections or vaccinations. Sequencing was performed on memory CD4+ T cells from PBMCs. The sample's subset: CD45RA-negative fraction. The chain has TRBV28 and TRBJ2-5, with D unresolved. The J call may be in error: the DNA end matches TRBJ2-7 better. The clonotype comes from a man aged 18-30 years in good health. Some clones in this sample may be carry-over from other donors' samples. The CDR3 sequence is CASSLFGAYEQYF. DNA for the CDR3: TGTGCCAGCAGTTTATTTGGGGCCTACGAGCAGTACTTC.